This T cell receptor beta chain was sequenced for a study of pediatric ulcerative colitis. Broader study findings: A couple of rectal clonotypes were found only in ulcerative colitis patients, all of them. Rectal repertoires separated controls, mild-moderate and acute severe colitis. Total lymphocyte DNA, not sorted subsets, was the template.

Profiling relied on immunoSEQ multiplex PCR, and the TCRdb table lists in-frame clones only, not all of them. The sample consists of about 64,000 clones, approximately 87% of them appearing once. This clone was seen a single time. Its antigen remains unidentified. The CDR3 is made up of 14 amino acids. V dropped 4 bases and J dropped 8; count of bases not matched to a gene: 8. CDR1 and CDR2 (germline): SGHNT, YYREEE (reference sequence). Blood was drawn at the time of colonoscopy. The rearrangement joins TRBV5-4 to TRBJ1-4; 7 positions agree with TRBD1. This receptor was obtained from a boy between 5 and 17 years old with severe ulcerative colitis. Sequenced: blood. CDR3 nucleotides: TGTGCCAGCAGCCCGACAGGGTTGGGAGAAAAACTGTTTTTT. As protein: CASSPTGLGEKLFF.